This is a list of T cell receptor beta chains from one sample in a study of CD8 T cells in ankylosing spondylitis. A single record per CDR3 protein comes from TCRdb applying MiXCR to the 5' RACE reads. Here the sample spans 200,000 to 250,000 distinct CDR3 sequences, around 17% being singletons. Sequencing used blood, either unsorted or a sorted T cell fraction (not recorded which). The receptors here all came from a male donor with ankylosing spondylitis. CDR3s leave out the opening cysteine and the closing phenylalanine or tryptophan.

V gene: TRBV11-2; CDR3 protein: ASSYSRGEQY
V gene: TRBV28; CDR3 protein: ASSSASSEWAYNEQF
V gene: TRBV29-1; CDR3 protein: SARTSDLYEQY
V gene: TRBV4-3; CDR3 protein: ASSQGRGAQPQH
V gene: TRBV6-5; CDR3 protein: ASSYSNSRETQY
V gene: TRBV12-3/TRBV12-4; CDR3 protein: ASSKTGLATNTGELF
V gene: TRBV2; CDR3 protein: ASSAGTMGGYT
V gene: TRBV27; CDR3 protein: ASCFSPWEPQH
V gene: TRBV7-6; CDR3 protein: ASSLEGGVLETQY
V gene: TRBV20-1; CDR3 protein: RTSGRTHYNEQF
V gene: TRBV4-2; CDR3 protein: ASSQGDPSYNEQF
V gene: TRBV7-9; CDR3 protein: ASSTPGLAENTGELF
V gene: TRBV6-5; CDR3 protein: ASSYLGGESLF
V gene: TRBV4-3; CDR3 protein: ASSPDLRDNEQF
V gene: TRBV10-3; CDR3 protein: AIAGDTNTEAF
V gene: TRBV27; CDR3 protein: ASNHRGLEDTEAF
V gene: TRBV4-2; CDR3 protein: ASSGHGTGNEQY